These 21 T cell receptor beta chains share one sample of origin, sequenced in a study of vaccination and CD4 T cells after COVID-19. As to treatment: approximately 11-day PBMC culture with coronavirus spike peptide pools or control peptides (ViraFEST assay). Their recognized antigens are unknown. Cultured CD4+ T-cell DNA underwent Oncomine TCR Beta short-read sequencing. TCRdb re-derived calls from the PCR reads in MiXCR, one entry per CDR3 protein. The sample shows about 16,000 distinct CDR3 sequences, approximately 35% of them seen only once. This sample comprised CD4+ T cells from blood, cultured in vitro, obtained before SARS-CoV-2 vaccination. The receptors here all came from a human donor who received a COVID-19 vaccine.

The DNA of the CDR3 is TGCGCCAGCAGCGTAACCGGGACAGGGGATGGCTACACCTTC. Translation: CASSVTGTGDGYTF. The chain is built from TRBV5-1 and TRBJ1-2, with TRBD1 identical over 10 bases. V lost 4 bases, J lost 6 bases, and 6 bases stayed unmatched. The germline V gene has CDR1 SGHRS and CDR2 YFSETQ. The CDR3 is made up of 14 amino acids.

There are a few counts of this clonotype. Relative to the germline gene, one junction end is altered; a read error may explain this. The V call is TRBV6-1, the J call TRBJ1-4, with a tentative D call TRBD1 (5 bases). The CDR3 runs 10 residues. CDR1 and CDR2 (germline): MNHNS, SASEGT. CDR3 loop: CASGKTSQAF. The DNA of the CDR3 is TGTGCCAGCGGGAAAACCTCACAGGCTTTT.

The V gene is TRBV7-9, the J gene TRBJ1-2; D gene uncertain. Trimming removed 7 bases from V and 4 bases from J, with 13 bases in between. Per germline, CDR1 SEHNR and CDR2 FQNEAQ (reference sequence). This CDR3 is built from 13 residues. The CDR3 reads CASTMEVGYGYTF. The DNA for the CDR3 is TGTGCCAGCACAATGGAGGTGGGCTATGGCTACACCTTC.

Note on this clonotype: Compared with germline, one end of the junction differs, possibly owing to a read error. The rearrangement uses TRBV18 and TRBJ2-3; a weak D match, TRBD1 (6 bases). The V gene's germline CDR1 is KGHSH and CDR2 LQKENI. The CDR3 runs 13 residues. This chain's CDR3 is CASSPRTGDTQYF. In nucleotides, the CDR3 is TGTGCCAGCTCTCCACGTACAGGGGATACGCAGTATTTT.

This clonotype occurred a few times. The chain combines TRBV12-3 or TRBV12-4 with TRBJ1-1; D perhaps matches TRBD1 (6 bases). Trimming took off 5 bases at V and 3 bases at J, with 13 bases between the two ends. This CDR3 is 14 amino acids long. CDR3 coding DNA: TGTGCCAGCAGTACAACAAGGGGGGACACTGAAGCTTTCTTT. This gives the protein CASSTTRGDTEAFF.

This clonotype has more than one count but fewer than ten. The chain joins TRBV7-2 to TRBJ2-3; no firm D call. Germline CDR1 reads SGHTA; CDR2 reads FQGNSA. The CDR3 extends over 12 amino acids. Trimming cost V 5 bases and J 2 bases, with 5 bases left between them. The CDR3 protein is CASSPYTDTQYF. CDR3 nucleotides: TGTGCCAGCAGCCCGTACACAGATACGCAGTATTTT. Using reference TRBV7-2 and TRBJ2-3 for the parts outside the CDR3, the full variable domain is GAGVSQSPSNKVTEKGKDVELRCDPISGHTALYWYRQSLGQGLEFLIYFQGNSAPDKSGLPSDRFSAERTGGSVSTLTIQRTQQEDSAVYLCASSPYTDTQYFGPGTRLTVL.

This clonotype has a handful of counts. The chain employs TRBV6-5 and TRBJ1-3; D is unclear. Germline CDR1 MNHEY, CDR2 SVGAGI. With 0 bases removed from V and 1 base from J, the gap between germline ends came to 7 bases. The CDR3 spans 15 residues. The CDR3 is CASSYSGISGNTIYF. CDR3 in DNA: TGTGCCAGCAGTTACTCGGGGATATCTGGAAACACCATATATTTT.

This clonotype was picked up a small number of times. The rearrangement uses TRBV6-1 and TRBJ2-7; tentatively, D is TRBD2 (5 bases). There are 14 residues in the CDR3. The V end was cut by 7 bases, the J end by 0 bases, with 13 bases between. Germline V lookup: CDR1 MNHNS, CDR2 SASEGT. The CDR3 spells CASTGSGVSYEQYF. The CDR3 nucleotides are TGTGCCAGCACAGGATCCGGGGTCTCCTACGAGCAGTACTTC.

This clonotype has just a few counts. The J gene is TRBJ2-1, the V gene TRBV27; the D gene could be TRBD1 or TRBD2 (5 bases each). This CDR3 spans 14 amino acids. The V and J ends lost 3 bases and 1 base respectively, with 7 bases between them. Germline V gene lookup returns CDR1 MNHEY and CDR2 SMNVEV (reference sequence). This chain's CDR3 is CASSLWGSYNEQFF. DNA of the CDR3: TGTGCCAGCAGTTTGTGGGGGTCCTACAATGAGCAGTTCTTC.

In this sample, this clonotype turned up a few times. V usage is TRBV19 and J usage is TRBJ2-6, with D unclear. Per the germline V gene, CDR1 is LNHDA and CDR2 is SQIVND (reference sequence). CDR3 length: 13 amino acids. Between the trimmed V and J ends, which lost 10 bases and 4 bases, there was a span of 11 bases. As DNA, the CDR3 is TGTGCCACCCGGACGCCAGGGGCCAACGTCCTGACTTTC. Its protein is CATRTPGANVLTF.

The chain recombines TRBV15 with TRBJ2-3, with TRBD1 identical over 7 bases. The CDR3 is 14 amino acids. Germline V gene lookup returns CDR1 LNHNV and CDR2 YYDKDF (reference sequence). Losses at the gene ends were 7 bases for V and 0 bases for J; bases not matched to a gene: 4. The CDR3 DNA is TGTGCCACCAACGAGGACAGGAGCACAGATACGCAGTATTTT. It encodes CATNEDRSTDTQYF. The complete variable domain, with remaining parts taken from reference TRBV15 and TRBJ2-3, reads DAMVIQNPRYQVTQFGKPVTLSCSQTLNHNVMYWYQQKSSQAPKLLFHYYDKDFNNEADTPDNFQSRRPNTSFCFLDIRSPGLGDTAMYLCATNEDRSTDTQYFGPGTRLTVL.

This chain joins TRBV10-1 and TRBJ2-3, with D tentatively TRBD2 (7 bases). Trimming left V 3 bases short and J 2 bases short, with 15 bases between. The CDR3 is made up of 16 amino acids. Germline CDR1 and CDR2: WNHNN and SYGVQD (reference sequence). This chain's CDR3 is CASSDPVGGATDTQYF. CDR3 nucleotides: TGCGCCAGCAGTGACCCCGTGGGGGGGGCCACAGATACGCAGTATTTT.

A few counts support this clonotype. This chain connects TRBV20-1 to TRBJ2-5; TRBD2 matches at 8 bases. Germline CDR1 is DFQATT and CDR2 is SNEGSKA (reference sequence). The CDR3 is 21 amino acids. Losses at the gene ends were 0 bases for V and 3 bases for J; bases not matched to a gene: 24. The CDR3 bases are TGCAGTGCTAGAGATCGAGTCTCTCCCTTGCGGCGGGGGGCCGGAAAAGAGACCCAGTACTTC. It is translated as CSARDRVSPLRRGAGKETQYF.

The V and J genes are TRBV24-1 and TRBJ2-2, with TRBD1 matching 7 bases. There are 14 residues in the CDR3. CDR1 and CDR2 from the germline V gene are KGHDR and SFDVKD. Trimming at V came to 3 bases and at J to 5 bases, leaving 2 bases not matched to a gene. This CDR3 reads CATSDRGHTGELFF. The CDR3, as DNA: TGTGCCACCAGTGATAGGGGGCATACCGGGGAGCTGTTTTTT.

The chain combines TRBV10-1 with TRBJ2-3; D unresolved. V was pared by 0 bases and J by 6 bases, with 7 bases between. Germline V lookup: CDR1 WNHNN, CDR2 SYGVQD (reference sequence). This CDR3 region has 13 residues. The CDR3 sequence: CASSESVTDTQYF. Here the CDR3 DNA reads TGCGCCAGCAGTGAGTCGGTTACCGATACGCAGTATTTT.

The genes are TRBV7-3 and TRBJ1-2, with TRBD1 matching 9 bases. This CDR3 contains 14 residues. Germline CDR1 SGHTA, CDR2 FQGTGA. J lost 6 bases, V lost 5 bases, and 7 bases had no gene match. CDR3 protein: CASSRLQGADGYTF. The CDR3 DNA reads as TGTGCCAGCAGCCGATTACAGGGGGCAGATGGCTACACCTTC.

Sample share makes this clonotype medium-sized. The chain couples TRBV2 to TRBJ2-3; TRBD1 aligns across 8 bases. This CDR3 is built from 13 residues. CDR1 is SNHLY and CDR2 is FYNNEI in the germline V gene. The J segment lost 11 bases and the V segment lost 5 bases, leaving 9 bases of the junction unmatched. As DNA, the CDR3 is TGTGCCAGCAGTCTCGGACAGGGCCGAGAGCAGTATTTT. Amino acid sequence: CASSLGQGREQYF.

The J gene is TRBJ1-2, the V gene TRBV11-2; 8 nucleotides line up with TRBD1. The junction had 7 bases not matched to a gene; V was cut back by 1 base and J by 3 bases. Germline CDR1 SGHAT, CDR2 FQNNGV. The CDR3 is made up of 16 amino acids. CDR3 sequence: CASSLGWTGRDYGYTF. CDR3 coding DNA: TGTGCCAGCAGCTTAGGCTGGACAGGGAGAGACTATGGCTACACCTTC.

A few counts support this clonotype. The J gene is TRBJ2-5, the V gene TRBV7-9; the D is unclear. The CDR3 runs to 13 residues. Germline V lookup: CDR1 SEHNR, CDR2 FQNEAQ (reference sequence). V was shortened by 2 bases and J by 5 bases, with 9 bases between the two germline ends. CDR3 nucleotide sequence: TGTGCCAGCAGCTTACTCGGTTCGGAGACCCAGTACTTC. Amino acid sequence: CASSLLGSETQYF.

Here the CDR3 DNA reads TGTGCCACCAGTGATACAACGGGACAGACCCAAGAGACCCAGTACTTC. It yields the protein CATSDTTGQTQETQYF. This sequence joins TRBV24-1 and TRBJ2-5; 7 positions agree with TRBD1. Germline loops: CDR1 KGHDR, CDR2 SFDVKD. This CDR3 contains 16 residues. V trimming: 3 bases; J trimming: 1 base; junction bases outside the gene matches: 7.

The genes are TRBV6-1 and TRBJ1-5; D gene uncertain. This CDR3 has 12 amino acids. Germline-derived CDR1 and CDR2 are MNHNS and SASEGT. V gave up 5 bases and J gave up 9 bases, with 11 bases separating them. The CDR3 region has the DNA TGTGCCAGCAGTCGGCCAGTAGGGCCCCAGCATTTT. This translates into CASSRPVGPQHF.